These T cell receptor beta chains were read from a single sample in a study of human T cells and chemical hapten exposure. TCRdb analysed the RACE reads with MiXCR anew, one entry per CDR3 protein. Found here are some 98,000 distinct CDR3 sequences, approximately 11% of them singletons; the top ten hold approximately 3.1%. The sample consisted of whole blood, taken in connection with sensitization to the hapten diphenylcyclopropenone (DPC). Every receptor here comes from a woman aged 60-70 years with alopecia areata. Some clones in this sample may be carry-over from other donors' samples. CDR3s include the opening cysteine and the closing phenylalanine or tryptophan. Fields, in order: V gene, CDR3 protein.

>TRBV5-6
CASSLVASGLHQKTQYF
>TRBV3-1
CASSQGGGTIYNEQFF
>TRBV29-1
CSVEAFMNTEAFF
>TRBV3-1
CASSQETQYF
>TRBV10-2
CASSDHQGMGQPQHF
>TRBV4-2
CASSQVGQPNYGYTF
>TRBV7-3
CASSLGGANEQFF
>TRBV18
CASSPRGQNYGYTF
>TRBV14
CASSLDFGSPLHF
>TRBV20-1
CSGSEGEQFF
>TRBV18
CASSPRGPGGMNEQFF